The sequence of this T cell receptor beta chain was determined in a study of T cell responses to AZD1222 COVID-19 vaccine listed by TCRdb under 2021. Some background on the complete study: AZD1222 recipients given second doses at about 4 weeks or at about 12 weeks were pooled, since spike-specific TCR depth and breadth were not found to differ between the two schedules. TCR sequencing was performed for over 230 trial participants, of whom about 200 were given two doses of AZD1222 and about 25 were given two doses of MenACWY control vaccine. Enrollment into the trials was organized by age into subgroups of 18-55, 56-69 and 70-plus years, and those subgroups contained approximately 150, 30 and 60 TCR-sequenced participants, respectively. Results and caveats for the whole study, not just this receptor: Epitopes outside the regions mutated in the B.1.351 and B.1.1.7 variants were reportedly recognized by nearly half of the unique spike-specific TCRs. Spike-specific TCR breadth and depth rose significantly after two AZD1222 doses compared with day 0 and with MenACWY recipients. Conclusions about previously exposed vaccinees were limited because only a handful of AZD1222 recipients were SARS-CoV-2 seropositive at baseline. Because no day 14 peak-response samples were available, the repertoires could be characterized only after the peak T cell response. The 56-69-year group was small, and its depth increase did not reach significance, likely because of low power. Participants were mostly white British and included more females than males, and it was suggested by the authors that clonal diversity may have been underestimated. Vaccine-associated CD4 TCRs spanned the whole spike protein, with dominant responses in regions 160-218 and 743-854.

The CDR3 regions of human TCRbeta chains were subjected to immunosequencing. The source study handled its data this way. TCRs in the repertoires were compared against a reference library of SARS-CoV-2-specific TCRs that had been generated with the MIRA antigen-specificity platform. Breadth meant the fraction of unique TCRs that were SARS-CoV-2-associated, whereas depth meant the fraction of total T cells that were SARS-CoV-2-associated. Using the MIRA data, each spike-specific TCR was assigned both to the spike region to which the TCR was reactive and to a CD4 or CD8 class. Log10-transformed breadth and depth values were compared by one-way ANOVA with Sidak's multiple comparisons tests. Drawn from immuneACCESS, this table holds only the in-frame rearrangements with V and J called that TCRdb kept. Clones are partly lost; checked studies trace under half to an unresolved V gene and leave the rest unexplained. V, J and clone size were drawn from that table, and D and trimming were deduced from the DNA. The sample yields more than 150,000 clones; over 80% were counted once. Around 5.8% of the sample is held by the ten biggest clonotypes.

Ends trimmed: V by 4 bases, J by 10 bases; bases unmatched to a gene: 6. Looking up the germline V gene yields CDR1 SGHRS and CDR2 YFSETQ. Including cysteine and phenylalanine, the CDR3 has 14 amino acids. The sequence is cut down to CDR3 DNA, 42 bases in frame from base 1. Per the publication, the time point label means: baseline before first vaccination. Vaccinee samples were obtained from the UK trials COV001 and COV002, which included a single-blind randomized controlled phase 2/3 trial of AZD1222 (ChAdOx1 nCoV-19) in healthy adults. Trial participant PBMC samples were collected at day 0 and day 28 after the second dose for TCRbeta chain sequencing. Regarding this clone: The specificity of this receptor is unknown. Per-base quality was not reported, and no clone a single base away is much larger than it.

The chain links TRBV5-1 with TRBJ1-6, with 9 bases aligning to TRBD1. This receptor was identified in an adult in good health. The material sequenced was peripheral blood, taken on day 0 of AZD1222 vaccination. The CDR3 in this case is CASSPDRGGSPLHF. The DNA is TGCGCCAGCAGCCCGGACAGGGGCGGGTCACCCCTCCACTTT.